Given below is one T cell receptor beta chain in context. V lost 4 bases, J lost 3 bases, and 11 bases stayed unmatched. CDR3 length: 16 residues. Looked up from germline, CDR1 is MNHEY and CDR2 is SVGAGI. Measured with immunoSEQ multiplex PCR; TCRdb has only the in-frame clones, and not every one. The sample lists some 19,000 clones; around 84% were seen once. This sample is part of a study of control samples from healthy donors and cancer patients. The receptor was isolated from a man aged 55 to 70 with colorectal cancer. This rearrangement joins TRBV6-5 to TRBJ1-1, with TRBD1 matching over 7 bases. Sequencing was done on a sample of PBMCs. The CDR3 DNA reads TGTGCCAGCAGTTTCTACCGGGACAGAAGTGACACTGAAGCTTTCTTT. It specifies CASSFYRDRSDTEAFF.